This T cell receptor beta chain originates from a study of identical twins. Findings of the study overall: Twin sharing of out-of-frame TCR alpha was underestimated by models in monozygotic pairs. Zero-insertion analyses were open to partial confounding by invariant MAIT and iNKT cells. Not following the same donors, the study drew its conclusions from cross-sectional statistical analysis.

Germline-derived CDR1 and CDR2 are SGHVS and FQNEAQ. There are 14 residues in the CDR3. Germline trimming cut 1 base from V and 11 bases from J; bases unmatched to any gene: 5. This clonotype was recorded many times. What it binds is unknown. TCRdb reprocessed the 5' RACE reads via MiXCR and lists one record per CDR3 protein. The table lists roughly 700,000 distinct CDR3 sequences, more than 6.5% of them singletons, with 0.75% to 1% in the top ten. These data were also reused for a study on yellow fever vaccine responses in identical twins. From that study: Vaccine T cell responses of twins reportedly seemed partly convergent and partly personalized.

The TCR sequence derives from a woman under 30 in good health. The chain carries TRBV7-8 and TRBJ1-6; TRBD1 agrees at 7 bases. The specimen sequenced was PBMCs. CDR3 residues: CASSLDAGGAPLHF. In DNA form, the CDR3 reads TGTGCCAGCAGCTTAGATGCAGGGGGGGCACCCCTCCACTTT.